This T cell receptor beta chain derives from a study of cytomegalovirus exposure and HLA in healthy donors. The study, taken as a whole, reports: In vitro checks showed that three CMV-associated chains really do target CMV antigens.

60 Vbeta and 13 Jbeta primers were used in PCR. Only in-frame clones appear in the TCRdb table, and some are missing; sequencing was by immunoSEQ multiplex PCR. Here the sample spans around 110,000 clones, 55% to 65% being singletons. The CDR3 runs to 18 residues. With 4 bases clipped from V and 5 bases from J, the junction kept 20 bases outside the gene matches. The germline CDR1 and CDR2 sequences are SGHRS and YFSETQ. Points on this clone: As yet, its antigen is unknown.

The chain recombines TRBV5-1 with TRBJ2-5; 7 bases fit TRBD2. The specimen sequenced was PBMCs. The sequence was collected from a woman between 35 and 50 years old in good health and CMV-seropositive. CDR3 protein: CASSHLVRLAVPLETQYF. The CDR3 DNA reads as TGCGCCAGCAGCCATCTAGTACGTCTAGCGGTTCCTCTCGAGACCCAGTACTTC. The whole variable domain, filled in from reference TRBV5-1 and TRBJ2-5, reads KAGVTQTPRYLIKTRGQQVTLSCSPISGHRSVSWYQQTPGQGLQFLFEYFSETQRNKGNFPGRFSGRQFSNSRSEMNVSTLELGDSALYLCASSHLVRLAVPLETQYFGPGTRLLVL.